The present entry profiles one T cell receptor (beta chain) with its context. In the original analysis: Amplifying reference gene primers gave estimates of nucleated cell counts. The repertoire was sequenced with immunoSEQ multiplex PCR; TCRdb's copy has only in-frame clones and lacks some. That table is the source of V, J and clone size, and D and trimming were worked out from the DNA. The sample lists roughly 350,000 clones, roughly 86% seen once, with approximately 7.3% in the top ten. V gave up 8 bases and J gave up 5 bases; unmatched junction bases: 3. The CDR3 has 12 amino acids. Germline CDR1 is SNHLY and CDR2 is FYNNEI. This sample is drawn from a study of blood T cell repertoires in COVID-19. About the research overall: Sample material is recorded as cDNA or gDNA derived from T cells, B-cell-depleted T cells, or PBMCs.

Seattle researchers signed up patients amid active infection and tracked them longitudinally. The material sequenced was peripheral blood. The clonotype was recovered from a woman aged 70-85 years with COVID-19, enrolled during active disease. The chain links TRBV2 to TRBJ2-5, with 9 nucleotides matching TRBD1. CDR3 in DNA: TGTGCCAGCGGGACAGGGTGGGAGACCCAGTACTTC. Residues: CASGTGWETQYF.